This T cell receptor (beta chain) was found in a study of response to subunit inactivated influenza vaccine. This clonotype came up a few times. V was clipped by 4 bases and J by 7 bases; unmatched bases: 9. The CDR3 is 16 amino acids. TCRdb re-called the RT-PCR reads through MiXCR, storing one row per CDR3 protein. The sample includes roughly 650,000 distinct CDR3 sequences, 15% to 17% of them seen just once. The sequencing here drew on PBMCs from blood, taken roughly 12 days after vaccination. The chain recombines TRBV12-3 or TRBV12-4 with TRBJ2-1; 11 bases align to TRBD2. The TCR comes from a man aged 45-65 years who received an inactivated influenza vaccine. CDR3 sequence (DNA): TGTGCCAGCAGTTCGATAGCGGGAGGGCCCAATAATGAGCAGTTCTTC. Translating gives CASSSIAGGPNNEQFF.